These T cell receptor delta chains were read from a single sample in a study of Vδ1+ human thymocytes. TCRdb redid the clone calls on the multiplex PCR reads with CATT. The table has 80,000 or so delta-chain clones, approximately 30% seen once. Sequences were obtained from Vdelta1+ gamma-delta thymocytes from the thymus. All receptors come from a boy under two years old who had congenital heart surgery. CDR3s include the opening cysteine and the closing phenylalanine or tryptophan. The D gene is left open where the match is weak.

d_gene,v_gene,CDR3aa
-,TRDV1,CALGKGGHDIGKLIF
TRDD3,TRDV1,CALGARTPGLPLYWGTHTDKLIF
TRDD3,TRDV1,CALGEKPYWGITRPTDKLIF
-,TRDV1,CALGEFPTLGKGTDKLIF
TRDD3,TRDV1,CALGERLETRKGGIRSWTDKLIF
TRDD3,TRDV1,CALGEPSYLLGGGYECPDKLIF
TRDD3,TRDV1,CALGAAVSGGYPLAHTDKLIF
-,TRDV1,CALGVDCGGLIF
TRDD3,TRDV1,CALGEIDSHLGDTGPTDKLIF
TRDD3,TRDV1,CALGERCLGDRDLYTDKLIF
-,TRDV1,CALGVPSARTKIYWYTDKLIF
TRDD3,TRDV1,CALGELVAPSFRGGYLPYTDKLIF
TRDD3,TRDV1,CALGEHLPVLGILHYTDKLIF
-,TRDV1,CALGEPEPGLPTYWGPPAGDKLIF
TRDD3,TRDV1,CALATSYWGIRPYTDKLIF
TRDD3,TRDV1,CALGTYSYWGIRGETDKLIF
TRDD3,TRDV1,CALGNPSLRGGYVTDKLIF
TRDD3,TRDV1,CALGDNSYVKSTGGYATDKLIF
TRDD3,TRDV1,CALGAQASWGILYTDKLIF